The 24 T cell receptor beta chains given below trace back to one sample, sequenced in a study of blood T cells in healthy people across ages. Through a sample-barcoded 5' primer and a J-beta primer mix, a second PCR was run for roughly 7 to 11 cycles. TCRdb processed the 5' RACE reads anew with MiXCR; each CDR3 protein has one entry. The sample carries 780,000 or so distinct CDR3 sequences, roughly 53% recorded once. Sample: blood. Receptors were obtained from a man aged 80 or over in good health.

The V gene is TRBV20-1, the J gene TRBJ2-3; 11 nucleotides match TRBD2. Germline V lookup: CDR1 DFQATT, CDR2 SNEGSKA (reference sequence). This CDR3 contains 16 residues. V shed 1 base and J 0 bases; nucleotides not matched to a gene: 3. Written as DNA, the CDR3 is TGCAGTGCTAGAGGGCTAGCGGGAGGAAGCACAGATACGCAGTATTTT. Encoded protein: CSARGLAGGSTDTQYF.

This clonotype was seen more than once but under ten times. The chain combines TRBV2 with TRBJ2-3; the match to TRBD2 covers 7 bases. After removal of 6 bases from V and 4 bases from J, the junction contained 1 base not matched to a gene. Germline CDR1 reads SNHLY; CDR2 reads FYNNEI. The CDR3 has 12 residues. The CDR3 reads CASRGRADTQYF. The CDR3 bases are TGTGCCAGCAGGGGGAGGGCAGATACGCAGTATTTT.

The rearrangement uses TRBV12-3 or TRBV12-4 and TRBJ2-7; TRBD1 matches 7 bases. The junction had 6 bases not matched to a gene; V was cut back by 4 bases and J by 6 bases. This CDR3 comprises 13 residues. The CDR3 sequence: CASSSMGQSEQYF. CDR3 coding DNA: TGTGCCAGCAGTTCTATGGGACAGTCCGAGCAGTACTTC.

The chain recombines TRBV10-3 with TRBJ1-2, with D perhaps TRBD1 (5 bases). V lost 1 base and J 1 base, leaving 13 bases between the germline ends. CDR1 is ENHRY, CDR2 SYGVKD, per germline. CDR3 length equals 16 residues. The CDR3 loop is CAISEWGTGNNYGYTF. The CDR3 DNA is TGTGCCATCAGTGAGTGGGGGACGGGCAATAACTATGGCTACACCTTC.

The chain combines TRBV7-6 with TRBJ1-2; D is unresolved. Germline CDR1 is SGHVS and CDR2 is FNYEAQ. The CDR3 runs to 15 residues. V lost 0 bases to trimming and J lost 4 bases, with 12 bases between them. CDR3 in DNA: TGTGCCAGCAGCTTAGCGCAGAGAAACGGCTATGGCTACACCTTC. Protein product: CASSLAQRNGYGYTF.

V and J are TRBV7-9 and TRBJ2-7, with TRBD2 matching over 12 bases. Germline loops: CDR1 SEHNR, CDR2 FQNEAQ (reference sequence). The trim removed 5 bases at V and 5 bases at J, leaving 13 bases unmatched. The CDR3 runs 17 residues. CDR3 bases: TGTGCCAGCAGCGCGACTAGCGGGAGCCCTCGGGGGAACGAGCAGTACTTC. Its translation: CASSATSGSPRGNEQYF.

This chain connects TRBV12-3 or TRBV12-4 to TRBJ2-1, with 9 bases fitting TRBD1. The CDR3 totals 14 residues. With 8 bases clipped from V and 6 bases from J, the junction kept 8 bases outside the gene matches. CDR3 amino acids: CASRAGTGFNEQFF. The CDR3 DNA sequence: TGTGCCAGCCGAGCCGGGACAGGGTTCAATGAGCAGTTCTTC.

This clonotype was found a few times. This chain connects TRBV6-6 to TRBJ1-2, with a possible D match to TRBD1 (5 bases). V was pared by 5 bases and J by 1 base, with 11 bases between. This CDR3 contains 14 residues. The germline V gene has CDR1 MNHNY and CDR2 SVGAGI (reference sequence). CDR3 residues: CASSTPGINYGYTF. The CDR3 region has the DNA TGTGCCAGCAGTACCCCAGGGATTAACTATGGCTACACCTTC.

The rearrangement uses TRBV7-3 and TRBJ2-1; D remains unclear. Trimming took 1 base from V and 5 from J, leaving 18 bases between them. CDR3 length equals 17 residues. The germline V gene encodes CDR1 SGHTA and CDR2 FQGTGA. This CDR3 is CASSLIPRRKADNEQFF. The CDR3 DNA reads TGTGCCAGCAGCTTAATTCCCCGTAGAAAGGCGGACAATGAGCAGTTCTTC.

The chain has TRBV9 and TRBJ1-1; D perhaps matches TRBD1 (5 bases). The CDR3 has 13 amino acids. Trimming shortened V by 0 bases and J by 4 bases, and 7 bases separated the two germline ends. The germline V gene encodes CDR1 SGDLS and CDR2 YYNGEE. The CDR3 here is CASSVAGTTEAFF. CDR3 sequence (DNA): TGTGCCAGCAGCGTAGCGGGGACCACTGAAGCTTTCTTT.

Comment on this clonotype: A much larger clone differs by one base, so this may be a read error. This chain connects TRBV6-5 to TRBJ2-3, with D perhaps TRBD2 (5 bases). This CDR3 region has 14 residues. Germline V gene lookup returns CDR1 MNHEY and CDR2 SVGAGI. In nucleotides, the CDR3 is TGTGCCAGCAGTGACTCGATGGAGGAAGATACGCAGTATTTT. Residues: CASSDSMEEDTQYF.

The gene calls are TRBV3-1 and TRBJ2-1; 12 bases match TRBD2. Germline CDR1 LGHDT, CDR2 YNNKEL (reference sequence). V gave up 4 bases and J gave up 6 bases; unmatched junction bases: 7. The CDR3 contains 16 residues. CDR3 DNA sequence: TGTGCCAGCAGCCCCCTGACTAGCGGGAGAGGCAATGAGCAGTTCTTC. This encodes CASSPLTSGRGNEQFF.

This chain connects TRBV6-5 to TRBJ2-1; D gene ambiguous. The CDR3 sequence is 16 residues long. The V gene lost 0 bases and the J gene lost 7 bases, with 16 bases spanning the gap. Germline V gene sequence: CDR1 MNHEY, CDR2 SVGAGI. CDR3 DNA sequence: TGTGCCAGCAGTTACTCGTTCGTTTCCCCCACTAATGAGCAGTTCTTC. Translating gives CASSYSFVSPTNEQFF.

The V and J genes are TRBV5-4 and TRBJ2-1; 14 nucleotides line up with TRBD2. The germline gives CDR1 SGHNT, CDR2 YYREEE (reference sequence). This CDR3 contains 17 residues. After removal of 4 bases from V and 6 bases from J, the junction contained 9 bases not matched to a gene. For the CDR3, the DNA is TGTGCCAGCAGCCCGAACGGACTAGCGGGAGGTAGCAATGAGCAGTTCTTC. Its protein product is CASSPNGLAGGSNEQFF. Drawing the rest from reference TRBV5-4 and TRBJ2-1, the complete variable domain is ETGVTQSPTHLIKTRGQQVTLRCSSQSGHNTVSWYQQALGQGPQFIFQYYREEENGRGNFPPRFSGLQFPNYSSELNVNALELDDSALYLCASSPNGLAGGSNEQFFGPGTRLTVL.

The chain combines TRBV30 with TRBJ2-5; D gene ambiguous. CDR1 and CDR2 from the germline V gene are GTSNPN and SVGIG (reference sequence). The CDR3 contains 12 residues. V lost 4 bases, J lost 2 bases, and 8 bases lay in between. The CDR3 loop reads CAWNMGQETQYF. The DNA of the CDR3 is TGTGCCTGGAACATGGGGCAAGAGACCCAGTACTTC.

The chain recombines TRBV5-1 with TRBJ2-1; maybe TRBD2 (5 bases). Trimming removed 5 bases at V and 0 bases at J, with 15 bases between. Germline V lookup: CDR1 SGHRS, CDR2 YFSETQ. The CDR3 contains 16 residues. The CDR3 region is CASSRAGRGSYNEQFF. In DNA, the CDR3 is TGCGCCAGCAGTAGAGCTGGACGGGGCTCCTACAATGAGCAGTTCTTC.

In its sample, this clonotype was seen many times. The junction differs from germline at one of its ends, possibly a read error. The J gene is TRBJ2-5, the V gene TRBV18; D not resolved. The CDR3 has 13 residues. Germline lookup yields CDR1 KGHSH and CDR2 LQKENI. In DNA form, the CDR3 reads TGCGCCAGCAGCCCGTTAGCCGGCGAGACCCAGTACTTC. Protein product: CASSPLAGETQYF.

The chain uses TRBV7-2 and TRBJ2-3, with D perhaps assigned TRBD1 or TRBD2 (5 bases each). This CDR3 is built from 16 residues. The ends were cut back, 2 bases at V and 0 bases at J, with 12 bases in the middle. Germline CDR1 and CDR2: SGHTA and FQGNSA. The CDR3 spells CASSLSQASSTDTQYF. The CDR3 region has the DNA TGTGCCAGCAGCTTATCACAGGCTAGCAGCACAGATACGCAGTATTTT.

The gene calls are TRBV6-5 and TRBJ2-6; D gene uncertain. The germline V gene encodes CDR1 MNHEY and CDR2 SVGAGI. Trimming shortened V by 7 bases and J by 1 base, and 2 bases separated the two germline ends. The length of the CDR3 is 12 residues. CDR3 residues: CASTSGANVLTF. CDR3 bases: TGTGCCAGCACTTCTGGGGCCAACGTCCTGACTTTC.

This clonotype was observed a handful of times. This chain uses TRBV7-2 with TRBJ1-2; D gene uncertain. This CDR3 is built from 14 residues. The V end was cut by 0 bases, the J end by 6 bases, with 11 bases between. The germline V gene encodes CDR1 SGHTA and CDR2 FQGNSA. The CDR3 sequence is CASSLASLGHGYTF. CDR3 nucleotide sequence: TGTGCCAGCAGCTTAGCGTCCCTGGGTCATGGCTACACCTTC.

The V call is TRBV5-6, the J call TRBJ2-7; D could derive from TRBD1 or TRBD2 (5 bases each). Trimming took 5 bases from V and 1 from J, leaving 13 bases between them. CDR1 SGHDT and CDR2 YYEEEE come from the germline V gene. This CDR3 region has 14 residues. DNA of the CDR3: TGTGCCAGCAGGGCCGGCTGGGGGTCCTACGAGCAGTACTTC. Translated, it gives CASRAGWGSYEQYF.

This chain uses TRBV2 with TRBJ2-1; weak D call: TRBD2 (6 bases). This CDR3 region has 13 residues. Germline V gives CDR1 SNHLY, CDR2 FYNNEI. The germline V and J ends were trimmed by 5 bases and 7 bases, with 12 bases remaining between them. CDR3 residues: CASSTAGRNEQFF. In DNA form, the CDR3 reads TGTGCCAGCAGTACGGCGGGAAGGAATGAGCAGTTCTTC.

This clonotype was seen more than once but under ten times. The chain uses TRBV12-3 or TRBV12-4 and TRBJ1-6; no firm D call. This CDR3 contains 14 residues. V was trimmed by 1 base and J by 2 bases, leaving 3 bases between them. CDR3 sequence reads: CASSLEAYNSPLHF. CDR3 DNA sequence: TGTGCCAGCAGTTTAGAGGCCTATAATTCACCCCTCCACTTT.

The chain combines TRBV24-1 with TRBJ2-5, with 8 nucleotides matching TRBD1. Trimming took 4 bases from V and 4 from J; bases not matched to a gene: 7. The V gene's germline CDR1 is KGHDR and CDR2 SFDVKD. The CDR3 has 15 amino acids. The CDR3 region has the DNA TGTGCCACCAGTGACCCTGACAGGGGAAGAGAGACCCAGTACTTC. Protein: CATSDPDRGRETQYF.